These 14 T cell receptor beta chains came from one sample sequenced in a study of molecular identifiers for immune sequencing clone quantification. Each CDR3 protein gets one entry after TCRdb re-called the PCR reads with MiXCR. This table holds over 300,000 distinct CDR3 sequences, roughly a quarter found once. Sequenced input: naive CD8+ T cells from blood, with Jurkat cell RNA spiked in. Subset meaning: FACS-sorted CD8+CD4-CCR7+CD45RA+ naive T cells. These receptors were taken from a human donor in good health. Some libraries in this study had Jurkat cell RNA spiked in.

Comments on this clonotype: A much larger clone lies a single base off, so this may be a read error. This chain uses TRBV7-9 with TRBJ2-3; TRBD2 agrees at 11 bases. From germline, CDR1 is SEHNR and CDR2 FQNEAQ (reference sequence). The CDR3 extends over 16 amino acids. For the CDR3, the DNA is TGTGCCAGCGGCTTACTTTTAGCGGGGGGGCCAGATACGCAGTATTTT. It encodes CASGLLLAGGPDTQYF.

This chain links TRBV20-1 with TRBJ2-7; 8 nucleotides align to TRBD2. The J segment lost 3 bases and the V segment lost 0 bases, leaving 10 bases of the junction unmatched. This CDR3 is 16 amino acids long. CDR1 and CDR2 (germline): DFQATT, SNEGSKA (reference sequence). CDR3 in amino acids: CSARDPTSGSVYEQYF. In DNA, the CDR3 is TGCAGTGCTAGAGATCCCACTAGCGGCTCCGTCTACGAGCAGTACTTC.

The chain combines TRBV6-2 or TRBV6-3 with TRBJ1-5; TRBD1 is a possible D gene (6 bases). CDR1 and CDR2 from the germline V gene are MNHEY and SVGEGT. Trimming took off 7 bases at V and 3 bases at J, with 16 bases between the two ends. The CDR3 length is 15 residues. The CDR3 spells CASKSRTVYNQPQHF. CDR3 sequence (DNA): TGTGCCAGCAAATCCAGGACAGTATACAATCAGCCCCAGCATTTT.

Many counts were recorded for this clonotype. V is TRBV5-1 and J is TRBJ2-1, with 8 bases that match TRBD1. Germline CDR1 and CDR2: SGHRS and YFSETQ. The CDR3 is 16 amino acids. V was pared by 4 bases and J by 3 bases, with 9 bases of the junction left unmatched. Here the CDR3 DNA reads TGCGCCAGCAGCCTAGGGGACAGGACCCTCTACAATGAGCAGTTCTTC. Translated, it gives CASSLGDRTLYNEQFF.

This clonotype was detected only a few times. This rearrangement joins TRBV6-6 to TRBJ2-7; possibly TRBD1 for D (5 bases). CDR3 size: 15 residues. Trimming shortened V by 5 bases and J by 7 bases, and 21 bases separated the two germline ends. CDR1 and CDR2 from the germline V gene are MNHNY and SVGAGI (reference sequence). Written as DNA, the CDR3 is TGTGCCAGCAGTACGACGAAGGGGTCTTTTGGAGAGCAGTACTTC. Residues: CASSTTKGSFGEQYF.

This clonotype was found many times. The V and J genes are TRBV7-6 and TRBJ2-3; the D is unclear. The V gene's germline CDR1 is SGHVS and CDR2 FNYEAQ. This CDR3 comprises 14 residues. V lost 8 bases to trimming and J lost 0 bases, with 12 bases between them. The CDR3 DNA reads as TGTGCCAGCTCCGGATTCCCCAGCACAGATACGCAGTATTTT. Amino acids: CASSGFPSTDTQYF. The full variable domain, in which reference TRBV7-6 and TRBJ2-3 provide the parts outside the CDR3, is GAGVSQSPRYKVTKRGQDVALRCDPISGHVSLYWYRQALGQGPEFLTYFNYEAQQDKSGLPNDRFSAERPEGSISTLTIQRTEQRDSAMYRCASSGFPSTDTQYFGPGTRLTVL.

In its sample, this clonotype was seen many times. This rearrangement joins TRBV6-5 to TRBJ2-7; D is ambiguous. The CDR3 totals 13 residues. The germline CDR1 and CDR2 sequences are MNHEY and SVGAGI. The V gene lost 0 bases and the J gene lost 1 base, with 4 bases spanning the gap. This CDR3 reads CASSYSQSYEQYF. CDR3 nucleotides: TGTGCCAGCAGTTACTCGCAGTCCTACGAGCAGTACTTC.

To note about this clonotype: It may be a read error: a sequence one base away is much more abundant. The chain uses TRBV12-3 or TRBV12-4 and TRBJ2-5; unclear D gene. V was shortened by 5 bases and J by 10 bases, with 20 bases between the two germline ends. The CDR3 is 14 amino acids. The CDR3 protein is CASSPPLQERNQYF. As DNA, the CDR3 is TGTGCCAGCAGTCCCCCGCTCCAAGAGAGGAACCAGTACTTC.

The chain combines TRBV27 with TRBJ2-1, with 11 bases fitting TRBD1. The CDR3 consists of 16 residues. In germline, CDR1 is MNHEY, CDR2 SMNVEV (reference sequence). Germline trimming cut 5 bases from V and 8 bases from J; bases unmatched to any gene: 11. DNA of the CDR3: TGTGCCAGCAGTCCAGTGGTGGGACAGGGGGTCTATGAGCAGTTCTTC. Protein sequence: CASSPVVGQGVYEQFF.

The chain employs TRBV28 and TRBJ2-3; maybe TRBD2 (6 bases). This CDR3 region has 16 residues. In germline, CDR1 is MDHEN, CDR2 SYDVKM. Trimming removed 5 bases from V and 0 bases from J, with 15 bases in between. Here the CDR3 DNA reads TGTGCCAGCAGTCTAAGGGACTTTACTAGCACAGATACGCAGTATTTT. Translation gives CASSLRDFTSTDTQYF.

CDR3 nucleotide sequence: TGTGCCAGTAAACCGGGACAGGGGTACGAGCAGTACTTC. It translates to CASKPGQGYEQYF. The V gene is TRBV19, the J gene TRBJ2-7; TRBD1 agrees at 10 bases. Germline values: CDR1 LNHDA, CDR2 SQIVND (reference sequence). The CDR3 has 13 amino acids. After removal of 7 bases from V and 4 bases from J, the junction contained 4 bases not matched to a gene. Looking up the rest from reference TRBV19 and TRBJ2-7 gives the full variable domain: DGGITQSPKYLFRKEGQNVTLSCEQNLNHDAMYWYRQDPGQGLRLIYYSQIVNDFQKGDIAEGYSVSREKKESFPLTVTSAQKNPTAFYLCASKPGQGYEQYFGPGTRLTVT.

This clonotype was counted between two and nine times. V usage is TRBV5-6 and J usage is TRBJ1-4, with 9 bases fitting TRBD1. This CDR3 comprises 15 residues. V dropped 6 bases and J dropped 5; count of bases not matched to a gene: 8. Per germline, CDR1 SGHDT and CDR2 YYEEEE. CDR3 sequence (DNA): TGTGCCAGCAAAAAAGACAGGGGGACCAATGAAAAACTGTTTTTT. It codes for CASKKDRGTNEKLFF.

This clonotype has more than one count but fewer than ten. This sequence joins TRBV27 and TRBJ1-5, with D tentatively TRBD1 (6 bases). Trimming took 7 bases from V and 14 from J, leaving 15 bases between them. This CDR3 has 11 amino acids. Germline V gene lookup returns CDR1 MNHEY and CDR2 SMNVEV (reference sequence). CDR3 DNA: TGTGCCAGCACCCCGCCTGGGGGCAAGCATTTT. Protein: CASTPPGGKHF.

This clonotype showed up many times. This chain links TRBV5-1 with TRBJ2-7; D not certain. Deletions cut 3 bases from V and 6 bases from J, with 7 bases between. Germline loops: CDR1 SGHRS, CDR2 YFSETQ. The CDR3 spans 11 residues. The CDR3 region has the DNA TGCGCCAGCAGCTCCTTTGCCGAGCAGTACTTC. As protein: CASSSFAEQYF.